The 28 T cell receptor beta chains presented below share a single source sample, sequenced in a study of T cells after yellow fever vaccination. TCRdb re-derived calls from the 5' RACE reads in MiXCR, one entry per CDR3 protein. The sample holds around 350,000 distinct CDR3 sequences, roughly 12% seen once. The starting material was PBMCs, obtained on the day of the first yellow fever vaccination. The receptors come from a man aged 18 to 35 who received the YFV17D yellow fever vaccine.

This clonotype has a count of ten or more. The chain employs TRBV6-5 and TRBJ2-2; no reliable D call. In germline, CDR1 is MNHEY, CDR2 SVGAGI. The CDR3 totals 12 residues. V lost 2 bases and J 6 bases, leaving 4 bases between the germline ends. The chain's CDR3 is CASSYGAGELFF. The CDR3 DNA sequence: TGTGCCAGCAGTTACGGGGCCGGGGAGCTGTTTTTT.

The rearrangement joins TRBV6-1 to TRBJ1-5; the D is unclear. The CDR3 runs to 14 residues. Germline V lookup: CDR1 MNHNS, CDR2 SASEGT. V was clipped by 6 bases and J by 3 bases, with 12 bases between them. CDR3 residues: CASRGRYDNQPQHF. In DNA, the CDR3 is TGTGCCAGCAGGGGCAGGTACGACAATCAGCCCCAGCATTTT.

This chain connects TRBV20-1 to TRBJ2-3; D uncertain. Germline loops: CDR1 DFQATT, CDR2 SNEGSKA (reference sequence). The CDR3 has 13 amino acids. V shed 3 bases and J shed 7 bases, with 14 bases lying between them. This chain's CDR3 is CSARAASANTQYF. The CDR3 nucleotides read TGCAGTGCTAGGGCGGCCTCGGCGAATACGCAGTATTTT.

The chain employs TRBV19 and TRBJ1-2; D is unresolved. Germline V gene data show CDR1 as LNHDA and CDR2 as SQIVND (reference sequence). The CDR3 runs 12 residues. Trimming took 10 bases from V and 4 from J, leaving 13 bases between them. CDR3 amino acids: CATRDLPYGYTF. Written as DNA, the CDR3 is TGTGCCACTCGAGATCTTCCCTATGGCTACACCTTC.

This clonotype was recorded a few times. The genes are TRBV7-9 and TRBJ1-1, with a possible D match to TRBD1 (5 bases). Germline lookup yields CDR1 SEHNR and CDR2 FQNEAQ (reference sequence). The ends were cut back, 0 bases at V and 2 bases at J, with 13 bases in the middle. There are 16 residues in the CDR3. CDR3 in DNA: TGTGCCAGCAGCTTAGCGTGGGGAGGGGCAAACACTGAAGCTTTCTTT. Its translation is CASSLAWGGANTEAFF.

This clonotype has more than one count but fewer than ten. The rearrangement uses TRBV5-1 and TRBJ2-2, with 9 bases that match TRBD1. The germline CDR1 and CDR2 sequences are SGHRS and YFSETQ. J was trimmed by 3 bases and V by 4 bases; bases with no gene match: 4. CDR3 length equals 15 residues. The CDR3 loop reads CASSARTGDTGELFF. DNA for the CDR3: TGCGCCAGCAGCGCGCGGACAGGGGACACCGGGGAGCTGTTTTTT. Filled out from reference TRBV5-1 and TRBJ2-2, the complete variable domain reads KAGVTQTPRYLIKTRGQQVTLSCSPISGHRSVSWYQQTPGQGLQFLFEYFSETQRNKGNFPGRFSGRQFSNSRSEMNVSTLELGDSALYLCASSARTGDTGELFFGEGSRLTVL.

V usage is TRBV7-4 and J usage is TRBJ2-5; 9 bases match TRBD1. V dropped 1 base and J dropped 3; count of bases not matched to a gene: 6. Germline-derived CDR1 and CDR2 are SGHVT and SQSDAQ. The CDR3 runs 16 residues. The CDR3 coding sequence is TGTGCCAGCAGCTTAGGGGACAGGGTAGGCGAAGAGACCCAGTACTTC. It is translated as CASSLGDRVGEETQYF. Full variable domain (missing parts from reference TRBV7-4 and TRBJ2-5): GAGVSQSPRYKVAKRGRDVALRCDSISGHVTLYWYRQTLGQGSEVLTYSQSDAQRDKSGRPSGRFSAERPERSVSTLKIQRTEQGDSAVYLCASSLGDRVGEETQYFGPGTRLLVL.

Written as DNA, the CDR3 is TGCAGTGCCGGGGACCCAACAGGGAACACTGAAGCTTTCTTT. Protein sequence: CSAGDPTGNTEAFF. The chain is built from TRBV20-1 and TRBJ1-1; possible D gene TRBD1, 5 bases. Trimming pared 6 bases from V and 1 base from J, leaving 15 bases between. The CDR3 length is 14 residues. From germline, CDR1 is DFQATT and CDR2 SNEGSKA (reference sequence).

This clonotype was picked up one time. The DNA for the CDR3 is TGTGCCAGCAGGGGAACAGGGGGCCGAGGTGGCTACACCTTC. Translating gives CASRGTGGRGGYTF. The chain joins TRBV25-1 to TRBJ1-2; 9 bases agree with TRBD1. The CDR3 consists of 14 residues. Trimming removed 6 bases from V and 7 bases from J; junction bases left unmatched: 9. Germline lookup yields CDR1 MGHDK and CDR2 SYGVNS.

The gene calls are TRBV11-2 and TRBJ2-1; TRBD1 aligns across 9 bases. Unmatched junction bases numbered 19, after V lost 8 bases and J lost 8 bases. This CDR3 is built from 17 residues. Germline V gives CDR1 SGHAT, CDR2 FQNNGV. CDR3 amino acids: CASDTPEVQGACDEQFF. In DNA form, the CDR3 reads TGTGCCAGCGACACTCCAGAGGTACAGGGGGCATGCGATGAGCAGTTCTTC. The whole variable domain, filled in from reference TRBV11-2 and TRBJ2-1, reads EAGVAQSPRYKIIEKRQSVAFWCNPISGHATLYWYQQILGQGPKLLIQFQNNGVVDDSQLPKDRFSAERLKGVDSTLKIQPAKLEDSAVYLCASDTPEVQGACDEQFFGPGTRLTVL.

The chain carries TRBV11-2 and TRBJ2-5; 14 bases agree with TRBD2. Looked up from germline, CDR1 is SGHAT and CDR2 is FQNNGV. V gave up 5 bases and J gave up 2 bases; unmatched junction bases: 10. The CDR3 consists of 18 residues. CDR3 nucleotide sequence: TGTGCCAGCAGCATAACCGGGACTAGCGGGGGATCACAAGAGACCCAGTACTTC. Translated, it gives CASSITGTSGGSQETQYF. Combining the CDR3 with reference TRBV11-2 and TRBJ2-5 gives the whole variable domain EAGVAQSPRYKIIEKRQSVAFWCNPISGHATLYWYQQILGQGPKLLIQFQNNGVVDDSQLPKDRFSAERLKGVDSTLKIQPAKLEDSAVYLCASSITGTSGGSQETQYFGPGTRLLVL.

The chain couples TRBV20-1 to TRBJ1-1; no firm D call. This CDR3 contains 14 residues. From germline, CDR1 is DFQATT and CDR2 SNEGSKA (reference sequence). This CDR3 is CFARDHGMNTEAFF. CDR3 coding DNA: TGCTTTGCTAGAGATCACGGAATGAACACTGAAGCTTTCTTT.

The chain joins TRBV7-8 to TRBJ2-7, with 7 positions matching TRBD2. The CDR3 sequence is 13 residues long. The germline CDR1 and CDR2 sequences are SGHVS and FQNEAQ. J lost 3 bases, V lost 1 base, and 0 bases had no gene match. Written as DNA, the CDR3 is TGTGCCAGCAGCTTAGGGGACTACTACGAGCAGTACTTC. Protein sequence: CASSLGDYYEQYF.

This clonotype appeared a few times. The genes are TRBV20-1 and TRBJ2-3, with 9 bases lining up with TRBD2. Germline CDR1 and CDR2: DFQATT and SNEGSKA (reference sequence). CDR3 length: 16 amino acids. Trimming removed 1 base from V and 8 bases from J; junction bases left unmatched: 13. The DNA of the CDR3 is TGCAGTGCTAGAGTCGGCGGGGGGGGCGGCGGAGGTACGCAGTATTTT. This encodes CSARVGGGGGGGTQYF.

This sequence joins TRBV7-9 and TRBJ1-1; no clear D gene. Germline V gene data show CDR1 as SEHNR and CDR2 as FQNEAQ (reference sequence). This CDR3 contains 13 residues. V was trimmed by 5 bases and J by 7 bases, leaving 14 bases between them. CDR3 protein: CASSPTTEDEAFF. The CDR3 DNA is TGTGCCAGCAGCCCGACTACAGAAGATGAAGCTTTCTTT.

This clonotype has more than one count but fewer than ten. The chain has TRBV20-1 and TRBJ2-1; either TRBD1 or TRBD2 may supply D (5 bases each). The CDR3 sequence is 14 residues long. Germline V gene lookup returns CDR1 DFQATT and CDR2 SNEGSKA (reference sequence). The ends were cut back, 5 bases at V and 8 bases at J, with 19 bases in the middle. DNA for the CDR3: TGCAGTGCTCCCCGGACCTCACTGGGGGATGAGCAGTTCTTC. This sequence encodes CSAPRTSLGDEQFF.

The V and J genes are TRBV11-2 and TRBJ2-3, with D hard to call. This CDR3 comprises 17 residues. The V end lost 2 bases, the J end lost 4 bases, and 19 bases lay between the germline ends. CDR1 SGHAT and CDR2 FQNNGV come from the germline V gene. CDR3 loop: CASSLKRVGVGADTQYF. CDR3 coding DNA: TGTGCCAGCAGCTTAAAAAGGGTCGGCGTCGGTGCAGATACGCAGTATTTT. The full variable domain, its missing parts supplied by reference TRBV11-2 and TRBJ2-3, is EAGVAQSPRYKIIEKRQSVAFWCNPISGHATLYWYQQILGQGPKLLIQFQNNGVVDDSQLPKDRFSAERLKGVDSTLKIQPAKLEDSAVYLCASSLKRVGVGADTQYFGPGTRLTVL.

On this clonotype itself: Lacking the conserved final phenylalanine or tryptophan, this CDR3 likely reflects a read error. The chain combines TRBV7-9 with TRBJ2-7; D call uncertain. The CDR3 loop spans 13 amino acids. In germline, CDR1 is SEHNR, CDR2 FQNEAQ (reference sequence). Trimming removed 0 bases from V and 2 bases from J, with 5 bases in between. CDR3 loop: CASSLAGPYEQYI. The CDR3 bases are TGTGCCAGCAGCTTAGCCGGGCCCTACGAGCAGTACATC.

The chain is built from TRBV7-2 and TRBJ1-1, with D perhaps TRBD1 (5 bases). Germline-derived CDR1 and CDR2 are SGHTA and FQGNSA. Trimming stripped 3 bases from V and 3 bases from J, with 8 bases between. This CDR3 comprises 13 residues. CDR3 in amino acids: CASSFYRYTEAFF. In DNA, the CDR3 is TGTGCCAGCAGCTTCTACAGGTACACTGAAGCTTTCTTT.

This clonotype was found a few times. The chain combines TRBV5-1 with TRBJ2-1; D is ambiguous. Germline V gives CDR1 SGHRS, CDR2 YFSETQ. V was cut by 2 bases and J by 3 bases, with 21 bases left in between. The CDR3 sequence is 18 residues long. The CDR3 region has the DNA TGCGCCAGCAGCTTTCCCCTTCAAGGCGGTAATAACTACAATGAGCAGTTCTTC. It codes for CASSFPLQGGNNYNEQFF.

V usage is TRBV7-9 and J usage is TRBJ2-5; D could derive from TRBD1 or TRBD2 (6 bases each). With 4 bases removed from V and 1 base from J, the gap between germline ends came to 13 bases. CDR3 size: 15 residues. Germline CDR1 and CDR2: SEHNR and FQNEAQ (reference sequence). Here the CDR3 reads CASSSSGALQETQYF. The CDR3 bases are TGTGCCAGCAGCTCGTCGGGGGCACTCCAAGAGACCCAGTACTTC.

This clonotype was found a few times. The rearrangement uses TRBV6-1 and TRBJ2-7, with D hard to call. The CDR3 spans 15 residues. V was pared by 1 base and J by 0 bases, with 10 bases between. Germline lookup yields CDR1 MNHNS and CDR2 SASEGT. The CDR3 DNA reads as TGTGCCAGCAGTGAAGGCGGCATTAGCTCCTACGAGCAGTACGTC. This sequence encodes CASSEGGISSYEQYV.

This clonotype was detected many times. This chain joins TRBV5-1 and TRBJ2-3; D is uncertain. Per the germline V gene, CDR1 is SGHRS and CDR2 is YFSETQ. This CDR3 region has 12 residues. V lost 3 bases, J lost 4 bases, and 6 bases lay in between. DNA for the CDR3: TGCGCCAGCAGCTCTACAGCAGATACGCAGTATTTT. Its protein product is CASSSTADTQYF.

This clonotype showed up just a few times. This rearrangement joins TRBV3-1 to TRBJ1-6; D might be TRBD1 (6 bases). V was shortened by 1 base and J by 10 bases, with 14 bases between the two germline ends. In germline, CDR1 is LGHDT, CDR2 YNNKEL (reference sequence). The CDR3 totals 15 residues. The DNA of the CDR3 is TGTGCCAGCAGCCAAGCGCCTCTCACAGGGTCACCCCTCCACTTT. This gives the protein CASSQAPLTGSPLHF.

J is TRBJ2-1 and V is TRBV7-2, with 8 bases fitting TRBD1. Germline V gene sequence: CDR1 SGHTA, CDR2 FQGNSA. The CDR3 covers 14 residues. Losses at the gene ends were 5 bases for V and 9 bases for J; bases not matched to a gene: 9. CDR3 sequence: CASSPRQGLAEQFF. The CDR3 nucleotides read TGTGCCAGCAGCCCACGACAGGGGCTGGCTGAGCAGTTCTTC.

The chain recombines TRBV27 with TRBJ2-3, with TRBD1 as a possible D gene (7 bases). This CDR3 spans 15 amino acids. From germline, CDR1 is MNHEY and CDR2 SMNVEV (reference sequence). V lost 0 bases to trimming and J lost 4 bases, with 11 bases between them. CDR3 nucleotide sequence: TGTGCCAGCAGTTTATCCAGGGGGGCGGCAGATACGCAGTATTTT. Residues: CASSLSRGAADTQYF.

In this sample, this clonotype turned up a few times. The chain joins TRBV2 to TRBJ2-1; no clear D. In germline, CDR1 is SNHLY, CDR2 FYNNEI. The CDR3 spans 10 residues. Trimming shortened V by 3 bases and J by 10 bases, and 4 bases separated the two germline ends. CDR3 nucleotides: TGTGCCAGCAGTGATAACGAGCAGTTCTTC. This gives the protein CASSDNEQFF.

The table lists this clonotype with a few counts. CDR3 amino acids: CASSDSKGRTQYF. The DNA for the CDR3 is TGTGCCAGCAGTGACTCGAAGGGCAGAACGCAGTATTTT. This chain joins TRBV6-4 and TRBJ2-3; no firm D call. CDR3 length equals 13 residues. V dropped 0 bases and J dropped 9 bases, with 10 bases sitting between them. Germline V gene lookup returns CDR1 MRHNA and CDR2 SNTAGT.